This is a list of T cell receptor beta chains from one sample in a study of patients and donors after allogeneic stem cell transplantation. TCRdb reanalysed the RT-PCR reads using MiXCR and keeps one entry per CDR3 protein. The sample holds about 88,000 distinct CDR3 sequences; roughly 43% are singletons and the top ten take 60% to 65%. Sequencing was carried out using blood, either unsorted or a sorted T cell fraction (not recorded which). The receptors derive from a human donor who was either an allogeneic HSCT recipient or a stem cell or donor lymphocyte infusion donor (not recorded which). It is not recorded whose cells these are; they may come from a transplant donor. Each CDR3 is given with its conserved first and last residue. The D gene is left open where the match is weak. The size entry is marked missing in some rows and otherwise reads once, few, many or a size class.

D gene: .
J gene: TRBJ1-1
V gene: TRBV6-1
clone size: few
CDR3 protein: CASAQNTEAFF
CDR3 DNA: TGTGCCAGCGCGCAGAACACTGAAGCTTTCTTT

D gene: TRBD1
J gene: TRBJ1-1
V gene: TRBV7-3
clone size: few
CDR3 protein: CASSPGGLNTEAFF
CDR3 DNA: TGTGCCAGCAGCCCAGGGGGTTTGAACACTGAAGCTTTCTTT

D gene: .
J gene: TRBJ1-4
V gene: TRBV4-2
clone size: few
CDR3 protein: CASSQGPESEKLFF
CDR3 DNA: TGTGCCAGCAGCCAAGGCCCCGAGTCTGAAAAACTGTTTTTT

D gene: .
J gene: TRBJ1-5
V gene: TRBV12-3/TRBV12-4
clone size: few
CDR3 protein: CASSRQVILSSNQPQHF
CDR3 DNA: TGTGCCAGCAGTCGACAGGTTATCTTATCGAGCAATCAGCCCCAGCATTTT

D gene: TRBD1
J gene: TRBJ1-2
V gene: TRBV5-1
clone size: .
CDR3 protein: CASSFGQGADFYGYTF
CDR3 DNA: TGCGCCAGCAGCTTCGGACAGGGGGCCGACTTCTATGGCTACACCTTC

D gene: .
J gene: TRBJ1-5
V gene: TRBV10-3
clone size: few
CDR3 protein: CAIKGDGSNQPQHF
CDR3 DNA: TGTGCCATCAAGGGGGATGGGAGCAATCAGCCCCAGCATTTT

D gene: TRBD1
J gene: TRBJ1-5
V gene: TRBV10-3
clone size: .
CDR3 protein: CAISTGDQPQHF
CDR3 DNA: TGTGCCATCAGTACAGGGGATCAGCCCCAGCATTTT

D gene: .
J gene: TRBJ1-2
V gene: TRBV4-2
clone size: .
CDR3 protein: CASSQDSGYTF
CDR3 DNA: TGTGCCAGCAGCCAAGACTCGGGGTACACCTTC

D gene: .
J gene: TRBJ2-3
V gene: TRBV7-2
clone size: .
CDR3 protein: CASSQDGYSTDTQYF
CDR3 DNA: TGTGCCAGCAGCCAAGACGGTTATAGCACAGATACGCAGTATTTT

D gene: .
J gene: TRBJ1-1
V gene: TRBV6-5
clone size: .
CDR3 protein: CASQLRGPVNTEAFF
CDR3 DNA: TGTGCCAGCCAGCTAAGGGGTCCCGTAAACACTGAAGCTTTCTTT

D gene: .
J gene: TRBJ2-1
V gene: TRBV27
clone size: .
CDR3 protein: CASSWDNEQFF
CDR3 DNA: TGTGCCAGCAGCTGGGACAATGAGCAGTTCTTC